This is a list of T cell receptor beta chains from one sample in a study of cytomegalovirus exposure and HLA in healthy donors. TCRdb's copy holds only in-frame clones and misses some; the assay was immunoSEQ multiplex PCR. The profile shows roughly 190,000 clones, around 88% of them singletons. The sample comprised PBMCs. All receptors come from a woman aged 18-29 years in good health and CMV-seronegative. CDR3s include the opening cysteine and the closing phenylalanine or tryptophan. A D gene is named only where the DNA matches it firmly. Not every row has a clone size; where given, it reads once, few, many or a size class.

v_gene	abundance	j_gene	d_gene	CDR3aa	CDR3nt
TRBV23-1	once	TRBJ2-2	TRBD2	CASSWRERGTGELFF	TGCGCCAGCAGTTGGCGGGAGCGGGGCACCGGGGAGCTGTTTTTT
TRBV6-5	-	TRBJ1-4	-	CASSRTTGANEKLFF	TGTGCCAGCAGCCGAACGACAGGCGCAAATGAAAAACTGTTTTTT
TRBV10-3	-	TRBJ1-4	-	CAIRSGEDEKLFF	TGTGCCATCAGATCAGGGGAAGATGAAAAACTGTTTTTT
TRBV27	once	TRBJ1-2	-	CASSLGPYLGYTF	TGTGCCAGCAGCCTAGGCCCCTATTTAGGCTACACCTTC
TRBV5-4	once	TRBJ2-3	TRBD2	CASRGLATSTDTQYF	TGTGCCAGCAGGGGACTAGCGACTAGCACAGATACGCAGTATTTT
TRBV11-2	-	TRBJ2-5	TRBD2	CASSLDSSGSVKTQYF	TGTGCCAGCAGCTTAGATTCTAGCGGGAGCGTAAAGACCCAGTACTTC
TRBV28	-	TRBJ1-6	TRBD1	CASSSPAGDSSPLHF	TGTGCCAGCAGTTCCCCGGCAGGGGACAGTTCACCCCTCCACTTT
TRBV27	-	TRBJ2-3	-	CASRPGRYTDTQYF	TGTGCCAGCCGACCAGGGCGATACACAGATACGCAGTATTTT
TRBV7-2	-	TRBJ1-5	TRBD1	CASSRTGNGRNQPQHF	TGTGCCAGCAGCCGGACAGGGAACGGACGTAATCAGCCCCAGCATTTT
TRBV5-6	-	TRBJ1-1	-	CASSFDSEAFF	TGTGCCAGCAGCTTCGACAGCGAAGCTTTCTTT
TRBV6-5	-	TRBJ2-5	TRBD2	CASSYSFRGGETQYF	TGTGCCAGCAGTTACTCGTTCCGGGGGGGGGAGACCCAGTACTTC
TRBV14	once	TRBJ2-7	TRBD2	CASSRGGLADRSYEQYF	TGTGCCAGCAGCCGGGGGGGACTAGCGGATCGATCCTACGAGCAGTACTTC
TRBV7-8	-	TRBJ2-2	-	CASSLTLNTGELFF	TGTGCCAGCAGCTTAACATTGAACACCGGGGAGCTGTTTTTT
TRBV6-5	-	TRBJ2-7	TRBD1	CASRRDRSFYEQYF	TGTGCCAGCAGGAGGGACAGGAGCTTTTACGAGCAGTACTTC
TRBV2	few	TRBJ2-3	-	CATHRESADTQYF	TGTGCCACCCACAGGGAAAGCGCAGATACGCAGTATTTT
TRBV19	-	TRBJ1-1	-	CASTLTLTVNTEAFF	TGTGCCAGTACCCTGACATTGACGGTGAACACTGAAGCTTTCTTT
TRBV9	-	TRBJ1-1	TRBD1	CASSPTGQTEAFF	TGTGCCAGCAGCCCGACAGGGCAAACTGAAGCTTTCTTT
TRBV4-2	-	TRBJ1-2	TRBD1	CASSQDRTGGASYTF	TGTGCCAGCAGCCAAGATAGGACAGGGGGCGCGAGCTACACCTTC
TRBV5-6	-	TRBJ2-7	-	CASSLGYEQYF	TGTGCCAGCAGCCTCGGTTACGAGCAGTACTTC
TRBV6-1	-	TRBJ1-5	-	CASSERGGLYSNQPQHF	TGTGCCAGCAGTGAACGAGGCGGGCTCTATAGCAATCAGCCCCAGCATTTT
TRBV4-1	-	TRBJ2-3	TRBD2	CASSQDSSGSTDTQYF	TGCGCCAGCAGCCAAGATTCTAGCGGGAGCACAGATACGCAGTATTTT
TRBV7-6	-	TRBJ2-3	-	CASRLGDGADTQYF	TGTGCCAGCCGTTTGGGCGACGGGGCAGATACGCAGTATTTT
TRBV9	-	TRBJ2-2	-	CASSPVSAGELFF	TGTGCCAGCAGCCCCGTCTCGGCCGGGGAGCTGTTTTTT
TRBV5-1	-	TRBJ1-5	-	CASSLDPNQPQHF	TGCGCCAGCAGCTTGGATCCTAATCAGCCCCAGCATTTT
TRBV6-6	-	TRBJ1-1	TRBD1	CASSSTGVNTEAFF	TGTGCCAGCAGTTCAACAGGGGTAAACACTGAAGCTTTCTTT
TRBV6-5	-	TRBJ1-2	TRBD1	CASSYSRTGISGYTF	TGTGCCAGCAGTTACTCGAGGACAGGGATTTCCGGCTACACCTTC
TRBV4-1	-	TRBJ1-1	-	CASSLDPFTEAFF	TGCGCCAGCAGCCTAGATCCCTTCACTGAAGCTTTCTTT
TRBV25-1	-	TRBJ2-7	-	CASSKPRGGARDYEQYF	TGTGCCAGCAGTAAACCTAGAGGAGGGGCGAGGGACTACGAGCAGTACTTC
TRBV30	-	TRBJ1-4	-	CAWSHSNEKLFF	TGTGCCTGGAGTCACTCTAATGAAAAACTGTTTTTT
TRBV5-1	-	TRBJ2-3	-	CASSLFAERTDTQYF	TGCGCCAGCAGCTTGTTTGCGGAACGCACAGATACGCAGTATTTT
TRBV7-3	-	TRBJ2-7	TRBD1	CASSLFRTGKYEQYF	TGTGCCAGCAGCTTATTTAGGACAGGGAAATACGAGCAGTACTTC
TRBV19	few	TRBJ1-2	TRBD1	CASNPGGSGYGYTF	TGTGCCAGTAACCCAGGGGGCAGTGGCTATGGCTACACCTTC
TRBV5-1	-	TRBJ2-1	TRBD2	CASSTGPGGSSYNEQFF	TGCGCCAGCAGCACTGGGCCGGGGGGGAGCTCCTACAATGAGCAGTTCTTC
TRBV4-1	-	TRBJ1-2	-	CASSQDVAWNYGYTF	TGCGCCAGCAGCCAAGATGTCGCGTGGAACTATGGCTACACCTTC
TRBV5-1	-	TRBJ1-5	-	CASSSGDRGPQHF	TGCGCCAGCAGCTCAGGGGACCGGGGTCCCCAGCATTTT
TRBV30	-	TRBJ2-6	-	CAWGDGSGANVLTF	TGTGCCTGGGGAGATGGCTCTGGGGCCAACGTCCTGACTTTC
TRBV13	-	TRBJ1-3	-	CASSLPSSGNTIYF	TGTGCCAGCAGCTTGCCCAGCTCTGGAAACACCATATATTTT
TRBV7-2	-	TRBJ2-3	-	CASSLVGQGRDTQYF	TGTGCCAGCAGCTTAGTGGGGCAGGGAAGAGATACGCAGTATTTT
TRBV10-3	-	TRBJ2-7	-	CAISESTTAVYEQYF	TGTGCCATCAGTGAGTCGACGACTGCCGTATACGAGCAGTACTTC
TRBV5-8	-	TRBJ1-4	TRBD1	CASSHRGKFQEKLFF	TGTGCCAGCAGCCACAGGGGGAAGTTTCAAGAAAAACTGTTTTTT
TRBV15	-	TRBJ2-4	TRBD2	CATSREIAGDAKNIQYF	TGTGCCACCAGCAGAGAAATAGCGGGAGACGCCAAAAACATTCAGTACTTC
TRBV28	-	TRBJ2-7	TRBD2	CASSGTSGGTYEQYF	TGTGCCAGCAGTGGGACTAGCGGGGGAACCTACGAGCAGTACTTC
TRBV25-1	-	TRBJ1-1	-	CASTGSTEAFF	TGTGCCAGCACCGGGAGCACTGAAGCTTTCTTT
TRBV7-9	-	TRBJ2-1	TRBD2	CASSSRLAPAREQFF	TGTGCCAGCAGCTCCCGACTAGCGCCCGCTCGGGAGCAGTTCTTC
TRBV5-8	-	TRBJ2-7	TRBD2	CASGHLGLAGVIGEQYF	TGTGCCAGCGGTCATTTGGGACTAGCGGGAGTTATTGGCGAGCAGTACTTC
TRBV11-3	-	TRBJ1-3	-	CASSPTRGTTIYF	TGTGCCAGCAGCCCAACCAGAGGAACCACCATATATTTT
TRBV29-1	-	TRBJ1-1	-	CSVELDRNTEAFF	TGCAGCGTTGAGTTGGACAGGAACACTGAAGCTTTCTTT
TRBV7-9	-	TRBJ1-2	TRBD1	CASSLQGAYGYTF	TGTGCCAGCAGCTTACAGGGGGCGTATGGCTACACCTTC
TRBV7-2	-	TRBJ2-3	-	CASSRSGRTGITDTQYF	TGTGCCAGCAGCCGGAGCGGGAGGACAGGGATCACAGATACGCAGTATTTT
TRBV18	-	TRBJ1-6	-	CASSPGQPDNSPLHF	TGTGCCAGCTCACCCGGACAGCCGGATAATTCACCCCTCCACTTT